A selection of T cell receptor beta chains follows, all from one sample in a study of T cell repertoires in ileal Crohn's disease. Data came from immunoSEQ multiplex PCR; TCRdb stores just in-frame clones and leaves some out. Here the sample spans 15,000 to 20,000 clones, 72% being singletons. Sequencing was done on a sample of ileal tissue. All receptors derive from an adult with Crohn's disease. Both conserved end residues are part of each CDR3. D genes are given only for firm matches. Part of the rows lack a size; the others show once, few, many or a class for expanded clones.

size	J	V	D	CDR3	DNA
few	TRBJ1-6	TRBV9	TRBD1	CASSAGTGPNSPLHF	TGTGCCAGCAGCGCCGGGACAGGGCCTAATTCACCCCTCCACTTT
few	TRBJ2-7	TRBV19	TRBD1	CASSRGDRAHEQYF	TGTGCCAGTAGTAGGGGCGACAGGGCCCACGAGCAGTACTTC
.	TRBJ2-3	TRBV5-6	.	CASSRRSGPGRGDTQYF	TGTGCCAGCAGTCGAAGATCGGGCCCCGGGCGGGGAGATACGCAGTATTTT
.	TRBJ2-3	TRBV7-9	TRBD1	CASSFEQGAGADTQYF	TGTGCCAGCAGCTTCGAACAGGGGGCAGGGGCAGATACGCAGTATTTT
.	TRBJ1-4	TRBV12-5	.	CASGFTGTRGEKLFF	TGTGCTAGTGGTTTCACCGGGACTCGGGGTGAAAAACTGTTTTTT
once	TRBJ2-7	TRBV6-5	.	CASRRKPGSPYEQYF	TGTGCCAGTCGACGTAAACCAGGTTCTCCCTACGAGCAGTACTTC
.	TRBJ2-1	TRBV2	TRBD2	CASSEGWTSGNNEQFF	TGTGCCAGCAGTGAAGGGTGGACTAGCGGGAACAATGAGCAGTTCTTC
.	TRBJ2-7	TRBV27	TRBD1	CASSPRWDRSLEQYF	TGTGCCAGCAGTCCAAGGTGGGACAGGAGTCTCGAGCAGTACTTC
once	TRBJ1-2	TRBV6-5	TRBD1	CASSDRTGGYTF	TGTGCCAGCAGTGACAGGACAGGGGGCTACACCTTC
few	TRBJ2-2	TRBV10-3	.	CAISDLVGVSTGELFF	TGTGCCATCAGTGACCTTGTTGGTGTCAGCACCGGGGAGCTGTTTTTT
.	TRBJ1-2	TRBV5-6	.	CASSIQGRANYGYTF	TGTGCCAGCAGCATCCAGGGTAGGGCTAACTATGGCTACACCTTC
.	TRBJ1-5	TRBV4-1	.	CASSQDRAGAWPQHF	TGCGCCAGCAGCCAAGATCGCGCAGGGGCTTGGCCCCAGCATTTT
few	TRBJ1-1	TRBV7-9	TRBD1	CASHRGLGTEAFF	TGTGCCAGTCACAGGGGATTGGGCACTGAAGCTTTCTTT
.	TRBJ1-2	TRBV6-1	.	CASSDKRGVGYTF	TGTGCCAGCAGTGATAAACGGGGGGTTGGCTACACCTTC
.	TRBJ1-2	TRBV5-4	.	CASSLGVRGYGYTF	TGTGCCAGCAGCTTGGGAGTAAGAGGCTACGGCTACACCTTC
.	TRBJ2-7	TRBV30	.	CAWSAFRGAVEQYF	TGTGCCTGGAGTGCCTTTCGGGGGGCGGTCGAGCAGTACTTC
.	TRBJ2-7	TRBV15	TRBD2	CATSRESGGAGEQYF	TGTGCCACCAGCAGAGAGAGCGGGGGGGCGGGAGAGCAGTACTTC
.	TRBJ1-2	TRBV5-4	TRBD1	CASSLGPRGDYGYTF	TGTGCCAGCAGCTTGGGCCCCAGGGGGGACTATGGCTACACCTTC
few	TRBJ1-1	TRBV2	.	CASSEYSGREAFF	TGTGCCAGCAGTGAATACTCCGGGAGGGAAGCTTTCTTT
few	TRBJ1-1	TRBV5-1	TRBD1	CASSLEGTGGARTEAFF	TGCGCCAGCAGCTTGGAGGGGACAGGGGGCGCGAGGACTGAAGCTTTCTTT
.	TRBJ2-2	TRBV11-3	TRBD1	CASSQRQGAGGELFF	TGTGCCAGCAGCCAACGACAGGGGGCAGGCGGGGAGCTGTTTTTT
.	TRBJ2-7	TRBV7-2	TRBD2	CASSFTSGGSYEQYF	TGTGCCAGCAGCTTCACTAGCGGGGGGTCCTACGAGCAGTACTTC
.	TRBJ1-2	TRBV6-5	.	CASSLGAGLGNYGYTF	TGTGCCAGCAGTTTAGGGGCCGGCTTAGGGAACTATGGCTACACCTTC
.	TRBJ2-6	TRBV19	TRBD1	CASSLRDRGGGANVLTF	TGTGCCAGTAGCCTCCGGGACAGGGGCGGTGGGGCCAACGTCCTGACTTTC
.	TRBJ1-1	TRBV25-1	.	CASERNLRVGATEAFF	TGTGCCAGCGAGCGAAATCTCAGGGTTGGGGCCACTGAAGCTTTCTTT
medium-sized	TRBJ1-5	TRBV5-6	.	CASNIFGGLDQPQHF	TGTGCCAGCAACATTTTTGGGGGGTTGGATCAGCCCCAGCATTTT
.	TRBJ1-2	TRBV7-9	.	CASSYDRYYGYTF	TGTGCCAGCAGCTACGACAGGTACTATGGCTACACCTTC
few	TRBJ1-6	TRBV6-1	TRBD1	CASSPGGKSPLHF	TGTGCCAGCAGCCCAGGGGGCAAGTCACCCCTCCACTTT
.	TRBJ2-2	TRBV6-1	.	CASSATSTSPGELFF	TGTGCCAGCAGCGCCACTTCGACTTCTCCCGGGGAGCTGTTTTTT
.	TRBJ2-7	TRBV7-2	TRBD1	CASSLSGGYEQYF	TGTGCCAGCAGCCTTTCAGGGGGCTACGAGCAGTACTTC
.	TRBJ2-1	TRBV27	TRBD2	CASSSGTSGRGEQFF	TGTGCCAGCAGTTCTGGGACTAGCGGGAGGGGTGAGCAGTTCTTC
.	TRBJ1-2	TRBV27	.	CASSLAGHSPYGYTF	TGTGCCAGCAGTTTGGCCGGACATTCCCCCTATGGCTACACCTTC
few	TRBJ2-1	TRBV5-1	.	CASSSIYNEQFF	TGCGCCAGCAGCTCTATTTACAATGAGCAGTTCTTC
few	TRBJ2-6	TRBV7-3	.	CASSLMGQGGANVLTF	TGTGCCAGCAGCTTAATGGGGCAGGGGGGGGCCAACGTCCTGACTTTC
few	TRBJ1-6	TRBV5-6	.	CASSFPGGGSPLHF	TGTGCCAGCAGCTTTCCTGGGGGGGGCTCACCCCTCCACTTT
.	TRBJ2-2	TRBV4-2	.	CASSHPGRWHGELFF	TGTGCCAGCAGCCACCCAGGGAGGTGGCACGGGGAGCTGTTTTTT